The 21 T cell receptor beta chains listed next were all sequenced from one sample in a study of blood T cells in healthy people across ages. Primers used in a second PCR of about 6 to 12 cycles were a sample-barcoded 5' primer and a J-beta primer mix. TCRdb independently ran MiXCR on the 5' RACE reads; one entry per CDR3 protein. The profile shows some 1.5 million distinct CDR3 sequences, roughly 28% of them singletons. Specimen: blood. The receptor source for this set is a woman aged 25 to 39 in good health.

This clonotype was detected ten times or more. The chain couples TRBV29-1 to TRBJ2-1; 7 positions match TRBD2. V lost 5 bases and J lost 10; bases outside the gene matches: 5. Germline lookup yields CDR1 SQVTM and CDR2 ANQGSEA. This CDR3 spans 11 amino acids. CDR3 protein: CSVLPGGEQFF. CDR3 bases: TGCAGCGTTCTGCCGGGAGGAGAGCAGTTCTTC.

The chain joins TRBV14 to TRBJ1-2; D might be TRBD1 (6 bases). V was shortened by 3 bases and J by 6 bases, with 20 bases between the two germline ends. The germline V gene encodes CDR1 SGHDN and CDR2 FVKESK. There are 16 residues in the CDR3. The CDR3 sequence is CASSHYREAGEDGYTF. CDR3 DNA: TGTGCCAGCAGCCACTATCGAGAAGCAGGGGAAGATGGCTACACCTTC.

This clonotype occurred many times. The gene calls are TRBV18 and TRBJ2-5; weak D call: TRBD2 (6 bases). The CDR3 has 14 residues. Germline CDR1 KGHSH, CDR2 LQKENI. The V and J ends lost 2 bases and 4 bases respectively, with 11 bases between them. DNA of the CDR3: TGTGCCAGCTCACCAGGACTGGGGGGAGAGACCCAGTACTTC. As protein: CASSPGLGGETQYF.

The DNA of the CDR3 is TGTGCCAGCAGCTTAGTGGACAGGGCGCAGTATTTT. This translates into CASSLVDRAQYF. V gene TRBV7-9 combines with J gene TRBJ2-3; 8 bases match TRBD1. The germline V gene encodes CDR1 SEHNR and CDR2 FQNEAQ (reference sequence). CDR3 length: 12 residues. Trimming cost V 1 base and J 10 bases; bases outside gene matches: 1.

At least ten counts were recorded for this clonotype. The V call is TRBV6-5, the J call TRBJ2-3; D is undetermined. The V and J ends lost 6 bases and 6 bases respectively, with 10 bases between them. Germline values: CDR1 MNHEY, CDR2 SVGAGI. The CDR3 has 12 residues. The CDR3 loop is CASSTLSDTQYF. CDR3 DNA: TGTGCCAGCAGCACCCTGTCGGATACGCAGTATTTT.

The V call is TRBV7-9, the J call TRBJ2-1; D is perhaps TRBD2 (5 bases). Deletions cut 2 bases from V and 10 bases from J, with 12 bases between. Germline loops: CDR1 SEHNR, CDR2 FQNEAQ (reference sequence). The CDR3 loop spans 13 amino acids. The CDR3 reads CASSLSGGKEQFF. CDR3 nucleotide sequence: TGTGCCAGCAGCTTAAGTGGAGGCAAGGAGCAGTTCTTC.

J is TRBJ1-1 and V is TRBV28; a weak D match, TRBD1 (5 bases). V lost 3 bases, J lost 9 bases, and 17 bases lay in between. The CDR3 spans 14 residues. CDR1 is MDHEN, CDR2 SYDVKM, per germline. The CDR3 reads CASSLVSQAPQAFF. Written as DNA, the CDR3 is TGTGCCAGCAGTTTGGTCTCACAGGCCCCACAAGCTTTCTTT.

The chain links TRBV7-8 to TRBJ2-1; D uncertain. Germline V gives CDR1 SGHVS, CDR2 FQNEAQ. The CDR3 extends over 17 amino acids. V shed 4 bases and J shed 8 bases, with 24 bases lying between them. CDR3 residues: CASSSDPIKTFTDEQFF. The CDR3 DNA reads TGTGCCAGCAGCTCAGACCCGATAAAGACCTTCACCGATGAGCAGTTCTTC.

The chain recombines TRBV9 with TRBJ1-1, with D possibly matching TRBD1 (5 bases). Germline V CDR1 and CDR2: SGDLS, YYNGEE. CDR3 length equals 14 residues. V lost 1 base and J 6 bases, leaving 13 bases between the germline ends. CDR3 bases: TGTGCCAGCAGCGTAAGGGAGGGGAGCGCTGAAGCTTTCTTT. It specifies CASSVREGSAEAFF.

V is TRBV6-5 and J is TRBJ2-1, with 7 positions matching TRBD1. Germline-derived CDR1 and CDR2 are MNHEY and SVGAGI. The CDR3 loop spans 14 amino acids. With V trimmed by 8 bases and J by 3 bases, 7 bases remained unmatched. Here the CDR3 reads CASARQGNYNEQFF. The DNA for the CDR3 is TGTGCCAGCGCAAGACAGGGCAACTACAATGAGCAGTTCTTC.

This clonotype was seen repeatedly, ten times or more. The chain combines TRBV2 with TRBJ2-1, with TRBD1 as a possible D gene (5 bases). CDR3 length: 12 residues. CDR1 is SNHLY, CDR2 FYNNEI, per germline. The germline V and J ends were trimmed by 1 base and 12 bases, with 10 bases remaining between them. CDR3 DNA sequence: TGTGCCAGCAGTGAAGAACAGGTCGGGCAGTTCTTC. This codes for CASSEEQVGQFF.

The chain is built from TRBV2 and TRBJ2-3; possibly TRBD1 or TRBD2 for D (5 bases each). The V gene lost 7 bases and the J gene lost 1 base, with 12 bases spanning the gap. The CDR3 runs 14 residues. Germline V CDR1 and CDR2: SNHLY, FYNNEI. This chain's CDR3 is CASNELGGTDTQYF. The CDR3, as DNA: TGTGCCAGCAATGAGTTGGGGGGCACAGATACGCAGTATTTT.

J is TRBJ1-2 and V is TRBV3-1; D is unresolved. Trimming stripped 5 bases from V and 4 bases from J, with 8 bases between. CDR3 size: 12 residues. In germline, CDR1 is LGHDT, CDR2 YNNKEL (reference sequence). For the CDR3, the DNA is TGTGCCAGCAGCGGTCTTCTCTATGGCTACACCTTC. Protein sequence: CASSGLLYGYTF.

The V and J genes are TRBV7-9 and TRBJ2-5; D is uncertain. The germline CDR1 and CDR2 sequences are SEHNR and FQNEAQ (reference sequence). V gave up 5 bases and J gave up 11 bases, with 21 bases separating them. The CDR3 runs 14 residues. The CDR3 DNA sequence: TGTGCCAGCAGCCTGGCCAGTAAATCTTCTGAGCAGTACTTC. This codes for CASSLASKSSEQYF.

This chain joins TRBV12-3 or TRBV12-4 and TRBJ2-7; D is perhaps TRBD1 (6 bases). This CDR3 is built from 15 residues. The ends were cut back, 3 bases at V and 5 bases at J, with 17 bases in the middle. The CDR3: CASSLMGAGRDEQYF. Written as DNA, the CDR3 is TGTGCCAGCAGTTTGATGGGGGCAGGGCGGGACGAGCAGTACTTC.

This clonotype was seen a few times. The chain couples TRBV2 to TRBJ1-1; TRBD1 agrees at 11 bases. CDR3 length equals 14 residues. Looked up from germline, CDR1 is SNHLY and CDR2 is FYNNEI. V dropped 7 bases and J dropped 1; count of bases not matched to a gene: 2. The chain's CDR3 is CASTGTGGNTEAFF. CDR3 nucleotides: TGTGCCAGCACCGGGACAGGGGGGAACACTGAAGCTTTCTTT.

This clonotype was observed a handful of times. The rearrangement joins TRBV7-2 to TRBJ2-5, with D uncertain. Germline V CDR1 and CDR2: SGHTA, FQGNSA. CDR3 length: 14 residues. V lost 2 bases and J 4 bases, leaving 11 bases between the germline ends. The CDR3 bases are TGTGCCAGCAGCTTATGGGTAGGGCGAGAGACCCAGTACTTC. Its translation: CASSLWVGRETQYF.

As regards this clonotype: It may be a read error: a sequence one base away is much more abundant. The chain joins TRBV20-1 to TRBJ2-1; D gene ambiguous. The CDR3 consists of 12 residues. In germline, CDR1 is DFQATT, CDR2 SNEGSKA (reference sequence). The germline V and J ends were trimmed by 6 bases and 10 bases, with 16 bases remaining between them. CDR3 sequence (DNA): TGCAGTGCCGGATCGGCCTCCTACGAGCAGTTCTTC. Translation gives CSAGSASYEQFF.

The V call is TRBV7-9, the J call TRBJ1-5; D unresolved. The germline V gene has CDR1 SEHNR and CDR2 FQNEAQ (reference sequence). The CDR3 consists of 13 residues. The ends were cut back, 5 bases at V and 7 bases at J, with 12 bases in the middle. The CDR3 nucleotides are TGTGCCAGCAGCCCCGGACTTAGCCAGCCCCAGCATTTT. Its protein product is CASSPGLSQPQHF.

CDR3 sequence (DNA): TGCAGCGTTGCTGCTTGGACTAGCGGGGAGATGTACCAAGAGACCCAGTACTTC. Amino acids: CSVAAWTSGEMYQETQYF. The chain combines TRBV29-1 with TRBJ2-5, with 12 bases fitting TRBD2. After removal of 4 bases from V and 0 bases from J, the junction contained 12 bases not matched to a gene. Germline loops: CDR1 SQVTM, CDR2 ANQGSEA. CDR3 length: 18 amino acids.

In the case of this clonotype: The final CDR3 position lacks the conserved phenylalanine or tryptophan, pointing to a likely read error. The CDR3 coding sequence is TGTGCCAGCAGCCCACTCGGCTTTACCTACGAGCAGTACCTC. Protein: CASSPLGFTYEQYL. The chain couples TRBV3-1 to TRBJ2-5; D remains ambiguous. The closer fit of TRBJ2-7 to the DNA end suggests the J call may be wrong. CDR1 is LGHDT and CDR2 is YNNKEL in the germline V gene (reference sequence). There are 14 residues in the CDR3.